This section outlines one T cell receptor beta chain sequence together with its context. Measured with immunoSEQ multiplex PCR; TCRdb has only the in-frame clones, and not every one. Among more than 110,000 clones, about 75% were seen once, and the ten largest hold about 5%. From germline, CDR1 is SGHRS and CDR2 YFSETQ. CDR3 length equals 17 residues. Trimming at V came to 3 bases and at J to 2 bases, leaving 13 bases not matched to a gene. The data were taken from a study of cytotoxic CD8 clonotypes in ibrutinib-treated CLL. The source material was PBMCs, sampled after 24 months of ibrutinib treatment. The gene calls are TRBV5-1 and TRBJ2-7; 8 bases line up with TRBD1. This TCR was recovered from a human donor with chronic lymphocytic leukemia. The CDR3 loop reads CASSYTGTGLQTYEQYF. DNA of the CDR3: TGCGCCAGCAGCTATACCGGGACAGGACTCCAAACCTACGAGCAGTACTTC.